This TCR beta chain was documented in a study of long-term antiretroviral therapy in people with HIV. Study-wide background: The study's earliest collections predate the 2015 immediate-ART recommendation by about a decade.

Regarding the study as a whole: Pre-ART clonal expansions dominated every time point's repertoire.

Researchers ran immunoSEQ v3.0 at survey level. TCRdb keeps only in-frame clones here, not all; method: immunoSEQ multiplex PCR. Of 25,000 to 35,000 clones in the sample, roughly 96% are singletons; the top ten hold over 2%. Comment on this clone: Its specificity is not known.

The CDR3 spans 14 residues. V was cut by 3 bases and J by 1 base, with 7 bases left in between. Germline V gene lookup returns CDR1 SNHLY and CDR2 FYNNEI. The starting material was unsorted PBMCs, obtained 6.6 years after starting antiretroviral therapy. The chain carries TRBV2 and TRBJ1-3; D is undetermined. The origin of this receptor is a man aged 25-40 years with HIV. The CDR3 nucleotides are TGTGCCAGCAGTGACAGGCGATCTGGAAACACCATATATTTT. Translated: CASSDRRSGNTIYF.